Each of the 18 T cell receptor beta chains below was sequenced from the same sample in a study of T cell responses to AZD1222 COVID-19 vaccine (dated by TCRdb to 2020 to 2022). Libraries were prepared through the immunoSEQ multiplex PCR assay. Here the immuneACCESS table is served through TCRdb, limited to in-frame sequences with V and J called. Missing clones are a known gap in these copies; in checked studies unresolved V genes cover under half, and the rest lacks a known reason. The sample records 70,000 to 95,000 clones, over 85% of which are singletons. Approximately 2.8% of the sample belongs to the ten largest clones. The time point tag for this specimen amounts to: baseline before first vaccination. Per the publication, the treatment or condition label means: meningococcal conjugate vaccine given as trial control. Material: peripheral blood, obtained on day 0 of MenACWY control vaccination. The receptor source for this set is an adult in good health.

The chain has TRBV7-2 and TRBJ2-3; 8 bases are a match to TRBD2. CDR1 SGHTA and CDR2 FQGNSA come from the germline V gene. This CDR3 spans 14 amino acids. Losses at the gene ends were 3 bases for V and 4 bases for J; bases not matched to a gene: 3. Here the CDR3 DNA reads TGTGCCAGCAGCTTTGCGGGGGGCGCAGATACGCAGTATTTT. This encodes CASSFAGGADTQYF. The full variable domain, rest sourced from reference TRBV7-2 and TRBJ2-3, is GAGVSQSPSNKVTEKGKDVELRCDPISGHTALYWYRQSLGQGLEFLIYFQGNSAPDKSGLPSDRFSAERTGGSVSTLTIQRTQQEDSAVYLCASSFAGGADTQYFGPGTRLTVL.

This chain uses TRBV6-5 with TRBJ1-6; D unclear. This CDR3 region has 15 residues. Germline loops: CDR1 MNHEY, CDR2 SVGAGI. Trimming pared 0 bases from V and 10 bases from J, leaving 13 bases between. CDR3 region: CASSYSAGRNSPLHF. CDR3 coding DNA: TGTGCCAGCAGTTACTCGGCGGGAAGGAACTCACCCCTCCACTTT.

V gene TRBV7-3 combines with J gene TRBJ2-1, with D possibly being TRBD1 or TRBD2 (6 bases each). Germline CDR1 is SGHTA and CDR2 is FQGTGA. The CDR3 extends over 12 amino acids. V was shortened by 11 bases and J by 8 bases, with 16 bases between the two germline ends. The CDR3 DNA is TGTGCCCGCTCGACGGGGGCCCATGAGCAGTTCTTC. Its protein product is CARSTGAHEQFF.

The chain carries TRBV2 and TRBJ1-2, with D perhaps TRBD1 (6 bases). Trimming stripped 7 bases from V and 4 bases from J, with 13 bases between. Germline-derived CDR1 and CDR2 are SNHLY and FYNNEI. This CDR3 comprises 13 residues. Written as DNA, the CDR3 is TGTGCCAGCACTCTTACAGGGACCTATGGCTACACCTTC. Its protein is CASTLTGTYGYTF.

The chain joins TRBV9 to TRBJ1-6, with no clear D. Trimming left V 4 bases short and J 9 bases short, with 14 bases between. Germline loops: CDR1 SGDLS, CDR2 YYNGEE. This CDR3 has 14 amino acids. CDR3 nucleotides: TGTGCCAGCAGCATGTGGACCACGGGTTCACCCCTCCACTTT. It is translated as CASSMWTTGSPLHF.

The chain combines TRBV11-2 with TRBJ1-2, with 7 bases identical to TRBD1. Trimming at V came to 6 bases and at J to 4 bases, leaving 2 bases not matched to a gene. The germline V gene encodes CDR1 SGHAT and CDR2 FQNNGV. This CDR3 has 12 amino acids. This chain's CDR3 is CASRQGTYGYTF. CDR3 sequence (DNA): TGTGCCAGCAGACAGGGGACCTATGGCTACACCTTC.

V and J are TRBV7-9 and TRBJ2-7; D unclear. CDR1 SEHNR and CDR2 FQNEAQ come from the germline V gene (reference sequence). The CDR3 spans 15 residues. Trimming cost V 4 bases and J 3 bases, with 16 bases left between them. CDR3 sequence: CASSSQTTSNYEQYF. CDR3 nucleotides: TGTGCCAGCAGCTCTCAAACTACATCGAACTACGAGCAGTACTTC.

The CDR3 nucleotides read TGTGCCAGCAGCTACTGGACAGGGCGCTATTATAATTCACCCCTCCACTTT. Amino acids: CASSYWTGRYYNSPLHF. V gene TRBV7-2 combines with J gene TRBJ1-6; 8 bases are a match to TRBD1. The CDR3 sequence is 17 residues long. CDR1 and CDR2 from the germline V gene are SGHTA and FQGNSA. V lost 4 bases, J lost 4 bases, and 9 bases stayed unmatched.

The chain carries TRBV11-3 and TRBJ1-2; D is unresolved. The CDR3 is 12 amino acids. Trimming took 4 bases from V and 7 from J, leaving 10 bases between them. The germline gives CDR1 SGHNT, CDR2 YENEEA. The CDR3 here is CASSSTGFGYTF. DNA of the CDR3: TGTGCCAGCAGCTCAACCGGTTTTGGCTACACCTTC.

The V and J genes are TRBV20-1 and TRBJ2-7; D is uncertain. This CDR3 has 13 amino acids. Deletions cut 3 bases from V and 7 bases from J, with 16 bases between. CDR1 and CDR2 from the germline V gene are DFQATT and SNEGSKA (reference sequence). The CDR3 protein is CSASSVGLGEQYF. The CDR3 DNA is TGCAGTGCTAGTTCGGTCGGTCTGGGGGAGCAGTACTTC.

The DNA of the CDR3 is TGTGCCAGCAGCTTGGCCGGACGTAGCACAGATACGCAGTATTTT. Translation gives CASSLAGRSTDTQYF. The chain has TRBV5-4 and TRBJ2-3; no definite D call. Germline CDR1 is SGHNT and CDR2 is YYREEE (reference sequence). The CDR3 is made up of 15 amino acids. The V end was cut by 0 bases, the J end by 0 bases, with 8 bases between.

The rearrangement joins TRBV19 to TRBJ1-6, with 8 bases fitting TRBD1. V was pared by 0 bases and J by 0 bases, with 10 bases of the junction left unmatched. Germline V gene sequence: CDR1 LNHDA, CDR2 SQIVND (reference sequence). This CDR3 has 20 residues. The CDR3 loop is CASSIDRGTGGTSYNSPLHF. The DNA for the CDR3 is TGTGCCAGTAGTATAGATCGGGGGACAGGAGGGACCTCCTATAATTCACCCCTCCACTTT.

The rearrangement joins TRBV19 to TRBJ1-1; perhaps TRBD1 as D (5 bases). V shed 5 bases and J shed 2 bases, with 15 bases lying between them. CDR3 size: 15 residues. Germline CDR1 and CDR2: LNHDA and SQIVND (reference sequence). Written as DNA, the CDR3 is TGTGCCAGTAGTGTCGGCCGGGACGGTAACACTGAAGCTTTCTTT. Translating it yields CASSVGRDGNTEAFF.

The chain is built from TRBV6-2 or TRBV6-3 and TRBJ1-1; D unclear. CDR3 length: 14 amino acids. V lost 8 bases and J 1 base, leaving 14 bases between the germline ends. Germline lookup yields CDR1 MNHEY and CDR2 SVGEGT. The CDR3 loop is CASRSSLGNTEAFF. The DNA for the CDR3 is TGTGCCAGCCGTTCTTCTTTGGGGAACACTGAAGCTTTCTTT.

This chain joins TRBV6-5 and TRBJ1-2; no clear D. Between the trimmed V and J ends, which lost 6 bases and 3 bases, there was a span of 8 bases. The CDR3 is made up of 12 amino acids. Germline CDR1 reads MNHEY; CDR2 reads SVGAGI. This CDR3 reads CASSLTYYGYTF. CDR3 bases: TGTGCCAGCAGCTTAACTTACTATGGCTACACCTTC.

This chain uses TRBV18 with TRBJ1-1; a weak D match, TRBD1 (6 bases). Germline CDR1 KGHSH, CDR2 LQKENI. The germline V and J ends were trimmed by 1 base and 6 bases, with 9 bases remaining between them. The CDR3 consists of 13 residues. The CDR3 sequence is CASSPRQDPEAFF. The DNA for the CDR3 is TGTGCCAGCTCACCACGACAGGACCCTGAAGCTTTCTTT.

This clone was picked up one time. This chain joins TRBV5-1 and TRBJ2-7, with D perhaps TRBD1 (5 bases). The V gene lost 1 base and the J gene lost 7 bases, with 18 bases spanning the gap. Germline CDR1 is SGHRS and CDR2 is YFSETQ. This CDR3 is built from 15 residues. The CDR3 DNA reads as TGCGCCAGCAGCTTGACGGATCCAGGGCGACATGAGCAGTACTTC. It translates to CASSLTDPGRHEQYF.

The chain recombines TRBV7-9 with TRBJ2-6, with D unresolved. The germline V gene encodes CDR1 SEHNR and CDR2 FQNEAQ (reference sequence). Trimming shortened V by 4 bases and J by 1 base, and 17 bases separated the two germline ends. The CDR3 extends over 18 amino acids. CDR3 loop: CASSSTISDESGANVLTF. The CDR3 DNA reads TGTGCCAGCAGCTCGACAATATCAGATGAATCTGGGGCCAACGTCCTGACTTTC.